A single sample is the source of the 22 T cell receptor beta chains below, sequenced in a study of blood T cell repertoires in COVID-19. The table came from immunoSEQ multiplex PCR; TCRdb's copy has only in-frame clones and leaves some out. The data show around 300,000 clones, approximately 85% seen once. The sequencing input was peripheral blood. The receptors originated from a woman aged 70-85 years with acute or convalescent COVID-19.

The chain uses TRBV3-1 (or the pseudogene TRBV3-2) and TRBJ1-1; D perhaps matches TRBD1 (5 bases). CDR1 is LGHDT, CDR2 YNNKEL, per germline (reference sequence). V was pared by 4 bases and J by 2 bases, with 11 bases between. The CDR3 extends over 14 amino acids. The DNA of the CDR3 is TGTGCCAGCAGCCCACGGGGGGAAAACACTGAAGCTTTCTTT. Protein product: CASSPRGENTEAFF.

To note about this clone: Other DNA sequences from this sample encode an identical CDR3 as well. The chain uses TRBV18 and TRBJ1-5, with TRBD1 matching over 8 bases. V lost 3 bases, J lost 8 bases, and 6 bases stayed unmatched. The CDR3 consists of 14 residues. Germline V lookup: CDR1 KGHSH, CDR2 LQKENI. The CDR3 is CASSPGQGWEPQHF. DNA for the CDR3: TGTGCCAGCTCACCCGGACAGGGCTGGGAGCCCCAGCATTTT.

The rearrangement uses TRBV5-1 and TRBJ2-5, with D maybe TRBD1 (6 bases). Germline V gene sequence: CDR1 SGHRS, CDR2 YFSETQ. Trimming took 4 bases from V and 5 from J, leaving 15 bases between them. This CDR3 spans 14 amino acids. DNA for the CDR3: TGCGCCAGCAGCCCCTCGACAGGTACGGAGACCCAGTACTTC. This translates into CASSPSTGTETQYF.

This chain uses TRBV6-2 or TRBV6-3 with TRBJ2-5, with D uncertain. The CDR3 has 14 residues. Trimming pared 3 bases from V and 4 bases from J, leaving 12 bases between. CDR1 and CDR2 (germline): MNHEY, SVGEGT. CDR3 sequence: CASSYGLFRETQYF. CDR3 bases: TGTGCCAGCAGTTATGGGCTGTTCAGAGAGACCCAGTACTTC.

This sequence joins TRBV5-1 and TRBJ2-5; no reliable D call. The CDR3 loop spans 15 amino acids. Germline V lookup: CDR1 SGHRS, CDR2 YFSETQ. V was clipped by 5 bases and J by 0 bases, with 14 bases between them. The CDR3 reads CASRSQVQNQETQYF. CDR3 bases: TGCGCCAGCAGAAGTCAGGTCCAGAACCAAGAGACCCAGTACTTC.

This chain joins TRBV5-1 and TRBJ1-1; 9 bases are shared with TRBD1. The germline gives CDR1 SGHRS, CDR2 YFSETQ. V was pared by 7 bases and J by 3 bases, with 4 bases of the junction left unmatched. The CDR3 consists of 13 residues. Here the CDR3 reads CASGGQGHTEAFF. CDR3 nucleotide sequence: TGCGCCAGCGGGGGACAGGGACACACTGAAGCTTTCTTT.

The CDR3 loop is CASSQAELADEQYF. DNA of the CDR3: TGTGCCAGCAGCCAAGCGGAGTTGGCGGACGAGCAGTACTTC. V is TRBV3-1 (or the pseudogene TRBV3-2) and J is TRBJ2-7; D ambiguous. This CDR3 is built from 14 residues. Germline CDR1 and CDR2: LGHDT and YNNKEL (reference sequence). Trimming stripped 1 base from V and 5 bases from J, with 12 bases between.

V usage is TRBV2 and J usage is TRBJ1-5; possibly TRBD1 for D (5 bases). The CDR3 is 14 amino acids. CDR1 and CDR2 (germline): SNHLY, FYNNEI. Trimming took 6 bases from V and 0 from J, leaving 9 bases between them. The CDR3 coding sequence is TGTGCCAGCAGCGACAGCCATAGCAATCAGCCCCAGCATTTT. This gives the protein CASSDSHSNQPQHF.

The genes are TRBV19 and TRBJ1-4, with a weak D call TRBD1 (5 bases). This CDR3 spans 12 amino acids. Looked up from germline, CDR1 is LNHDA and CDR2 is SQIVND (reference sequence). Between the trimmed V and J ends, which lost 5 bases and 12 bases, there was a span of 13 bases. The CDR3 sequence is CASSRAGGELFF. CDR3 bases: TGTGCCAGTAGTCGGGCCGGGGGGGAACTGTTTTTT.

This chain uses TRBV4-2 with TRBJ1-5; perhaps TRBD1 as D (6 bases). This CDR3 is 15 amino acids long. Germline V gene sequence: CDR1 LGHNA, CDR2 YNFKEQ. Trimming shortened V by 4 bases and J by 4 bases, and 14 bases separated the two germline ends. The CDR3 nucleotides are TGTGCCAGCAGCCTCGTGGGGAGGGGGAATCAGCCCCAGCATTTT. Its protein is CASSLVGRGNQPQHF.

This chain joins TRBV25-1 and TRBJ2-1, with 11 bases identical to TRBD2. CDR3 length equals 15 residues. The germline CDR1 and CDR2 sequences are MGHDK and SYGVNS. Germline trimming cut 4 bases from V and 2 bases from J; bases unmatched to any gene: 1. CDR3 sequence: CASSGSGGAYNEQFF. Here the CDR3 DNA reads TGTGCCAGCAGTGGTAGCGGGGGGGCCTACAATGAGCAGTTCTTC.

The CDR3, as DNA: TGTGCCAGTTCGGGACAGGGGGTCAGTCAGCCCCAGCATTTT. It codes for CASSGQGVSQPQHF. The chain carries TRBV2 and TRBJ1-5, with 11 nucleotides matching TRBD1. Germline CDR1 is SNHLY and CDR2 is FYNNEI. The CDR3 has 14 amino acids. V dropped 9 bases and J dropped 6; count of bases not matched to a gene: 7.

V gene TRBV29-1 combines with J gene TRBJ1-1; unclear D gene. The CDR3 sequence is 12 residues long. The V end lost 4 bases, the J end lost 4 bases, and 10 bases lay between the germline ends. CDR1 and CDR2 from the germline V gene are SQVTM and ANQGSEA. CDR3 sequence reads: CSVGGRFTEAFF. DNA for the CDR3: TGCAGCGTTGGAGGGCGGTTCACTGAAGCTTTCTTT.

The chain couples TRBV7-2 to TRBJ2-3, with 10 bases aligning to TRBD2. Germline CDR1 is SGHTA and CDR2 is FQGNSA. V was clipped by 1 base and J by 2 bases; unmatched bases: 6. The CDR3 runs 17 residues. The CDR3 spells CASSLVLLAGNTDTQYF. CDR3 sequence (DNA): TGTGCCAGCAGCTTAGTGTTACTAGCGGGGAACACAGATACGCAGTATTTT.

A single count supports this clone. This chain joins TRBV7-2 and TRBJ2-7; TRBD2 matches at 11 bases. The CDR3 length is 19 residues. Germline CDR1 is SGHTA and CDR2 is FQGNSA. V shed 4 bases and J 6 bases; nucleotides not matched to a gene: 20. DNA of the CDR3: TGTGCCAGCAGCTCCCGGGGACTTAGCGGGGGGGCCGGGCGAGGCGAGCAGTACTTC. Its translation: CASSSRGLSGGAGRGEQYF.

This clone turned up a few times. This rearrangement joins TRBV5-1 to TRBJ2-7, with TRBD1 matching 7 bases. CDR1 SGHRS and CDR2 YFSETQ come from the germline V gene. V gave up 3 bases and J gave up 2 bases; unmatched junction bases: 5. This CDR3 comprises 14 residues. As DNA, the CDR3 is TGCGCCAGCAGCTGGACAGGTATGACCTACGAGCAGTACTTC. Translation gives CASSWTGMTYEQYF.

The V and J genes are TRBV7-2 and TRBJ1-3; D is undetermined. Germline V CDR1 and CDR2: SGHTA, FQGNSA. The CDR3 is made up of 12 amino acids. V was shortened by 3 bases and J by 4 bases, with 4 bases between the two germline ends. In DNA, the CDR3 is TGTGCCAGCAGCTTCTTAGGAAACACCATATATTTT. This encodes CASSFLGNTIYF.

V gene TRBV6-6 combines with J gene TRBJ1-5; TRBD1 aligns across 7 bases. V gave up 4 bases and J gave up 5 bases; unmatched junction bases: 2. CDR3 length: 13 residues. Per germline, CDR1 MNHNY and CDR2 SVGAGI (reference sequence). The CDR3 is CASSWDSDQPQHF. In nucleotides, the CDR3 is TGTGCCAGCAGTTGGGACAGCGATCAGCCCCAGCATTTT.

DNA for the CDR3: TGTGCCAGCAGTGAAGCATTTGGCAGGGCGAACTATGGCTACACCTTC. Translating it yields CASSEAFGRANYGYTF. The chain links TRBV2 to TRBJ1-2; a possible D gene is TRBD1 (5 bases). Germline CDR1 reads SNHLY; CDR2 reads FYNNEI. The V end lost 0 bases, the J end lost 2 bases, and 13 bases lay between the germline ends. The CDR3 length is 16 residues.

The V and J genes are TRBV5-4 and TRBJ2-1; 12 positions match TRBD2. The germline gives CDR1 SGHNT, CDR2 YYREEE (reference sequence). The CDR3 extends over 17 amino acids. J was trimmed by 8 bases and V by 0 bases; bases with no gene match: 9. In DNA, the CDR3 is TGTGCCAGCAGCTTGGTCCCGACTAGCGGGGGCGGATATGAGCAGTTCTTC. Its protein product is CASSLVPTSGGGYEQFF. Using reference TRBV5-4 and TRBJ2-1 for the parts outside the CDR3, the full variable domain is ETGVTQSPTHLIKTRGQQVTLRCSSQSGHNTVSWYQQALGQGPQFIFQYYREEENGRGNFPPRFSGLQFPNYSSELNVNALELDDSALYLCASSLVPTSGGGYEQFFGPGTRLTVL.

The chain combines TRBV20-1 with TRBJ2-7; possible D gene TRBD2, 5 bases. The V end lost 6 bases, the J end lost 4 bases, and 7 bases lay between the germline ends. There are 10 residues in the CDR3. From germline, CDR1 is DFQATT and CDR2 SNEGSKA (reference sequence). Here the CDR3 DNA reads TGCAGTGCCGGAGGTTACGAGCAGTACTTC. As protein: CSAGGYEQYF.

V and J are TRBV6-6 and TRBJ2-2; 9 bases are a match to TRBD2. The CDR3 is 17 amino acids. V gave up 5 bases and J gave up 5 bases; unmatched junction bases: 12. The V gene's germline CDR1 is MNHNY and CDR2 SVGAGI (reference sequence). The CDR3 DNA sequence: TGTGCCAGCAGTCCCCCGCCGGGGCGGGGGGGTACCGGGGAGCTGTTTTTT. Protein product: CASSPPPGRGGTGELFF.